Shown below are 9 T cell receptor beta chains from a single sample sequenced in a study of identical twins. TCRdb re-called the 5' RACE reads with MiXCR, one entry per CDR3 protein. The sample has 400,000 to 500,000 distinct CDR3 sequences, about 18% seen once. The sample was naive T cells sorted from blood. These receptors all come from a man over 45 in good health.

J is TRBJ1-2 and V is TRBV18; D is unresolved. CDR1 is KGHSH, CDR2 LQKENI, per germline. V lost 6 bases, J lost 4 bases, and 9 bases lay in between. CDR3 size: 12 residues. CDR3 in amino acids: CASSVDGYGYTF. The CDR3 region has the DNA TGTGCCAGCTCCGTCGATGGCTATGGCTACACCTTC.

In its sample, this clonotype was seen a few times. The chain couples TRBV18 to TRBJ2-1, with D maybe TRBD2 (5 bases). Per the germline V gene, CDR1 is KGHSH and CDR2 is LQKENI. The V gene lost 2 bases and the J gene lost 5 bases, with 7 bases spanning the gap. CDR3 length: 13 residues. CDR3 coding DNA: TGTGCCAGCTCACCAGGACTCCACAATGAGCAGTTCTTC. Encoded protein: CASSPGLHNEQFF.

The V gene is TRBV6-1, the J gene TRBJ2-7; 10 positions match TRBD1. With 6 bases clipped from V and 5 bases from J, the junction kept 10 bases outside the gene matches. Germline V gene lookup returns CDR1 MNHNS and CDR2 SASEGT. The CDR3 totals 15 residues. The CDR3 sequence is CASSLTGGYGDEQYF. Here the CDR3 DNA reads TGTGCCAGCAGCCTGACAGGGGGCTACGGCGACGAGCAGTACTTC.

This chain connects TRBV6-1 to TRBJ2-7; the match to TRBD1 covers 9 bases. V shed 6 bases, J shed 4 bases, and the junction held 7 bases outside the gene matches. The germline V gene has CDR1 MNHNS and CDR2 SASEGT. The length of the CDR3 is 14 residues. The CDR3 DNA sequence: TGTGCCAGCAGACACAGGGGGCAAGTGTACGAGCAGTACTTC. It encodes CASRHRGQVYEQYF.

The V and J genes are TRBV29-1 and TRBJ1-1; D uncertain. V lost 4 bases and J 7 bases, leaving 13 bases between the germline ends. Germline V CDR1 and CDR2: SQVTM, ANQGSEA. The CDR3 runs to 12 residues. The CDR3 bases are TGCAGCGTTGTAGAAGGGAGGAGTGAAGCTTTCTTT. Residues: CSVVEGRSEAFF.

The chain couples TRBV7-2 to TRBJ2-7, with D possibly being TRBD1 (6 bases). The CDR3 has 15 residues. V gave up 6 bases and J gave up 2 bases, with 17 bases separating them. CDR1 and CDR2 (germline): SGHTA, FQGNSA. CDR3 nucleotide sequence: TGTGCCAGCAGACTTCTGGGGGCCGGCGCCTACGAGCAGTACTTC. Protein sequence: CASRLLGAGAYEQYF.

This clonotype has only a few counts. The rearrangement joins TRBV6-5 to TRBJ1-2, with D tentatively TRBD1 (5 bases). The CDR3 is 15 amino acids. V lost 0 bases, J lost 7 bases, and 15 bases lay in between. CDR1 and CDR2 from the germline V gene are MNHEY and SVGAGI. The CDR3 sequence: CASSYSWGARSGYTF. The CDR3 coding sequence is TGTGCCAGCAGTTACTCGTGGGGCGCGCGTTCTGGCTACACCTTC.

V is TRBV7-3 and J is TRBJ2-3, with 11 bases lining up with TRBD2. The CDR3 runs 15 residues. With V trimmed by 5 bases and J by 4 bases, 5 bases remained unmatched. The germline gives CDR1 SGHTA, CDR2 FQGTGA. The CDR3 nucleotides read TGTGCCAGCAGCACATATAGCGGGAGGGCAGATACGCAGTATTTT. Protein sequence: CASSTYSGRADTQYF.

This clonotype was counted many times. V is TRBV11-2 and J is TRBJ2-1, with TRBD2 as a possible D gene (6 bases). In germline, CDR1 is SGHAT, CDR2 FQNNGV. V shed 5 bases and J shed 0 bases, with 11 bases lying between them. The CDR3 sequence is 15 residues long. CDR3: CASSHSGGSYNEQFF. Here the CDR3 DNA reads TGTGCCAGCAGCCATAGCGGAGGCTCCTACAATGAGCAGTTCTTC.